This T cell receptor (beta chain) was identified during a study of control samples from healthy donors and cancer patients. From germline, CDR1 is MNHEY and CDR2 SVGEGT. The CDR3 runs to 16 residues. The junction had 9 bases not matched to a gene; V was cut back by 4 bases and J by 3 bases. TCRdb's copy holds only in-frame clones and misses some; the assay was immunoSEQ multiplex PCR. The sample yields some 120,000 clones, approximately 92% seen once. The sequence was obtained from a man of 80 years or more with head and neck cancer. Sequenced material: PBMCs. The chain combines TRBV6-2 or TRBV6-3 with TRBJ2-7; 10 nucleotides align to TRBD1. The CDR3: CASSSLGDRGVYEQYF. The CDR3 DNA reads as TGTGCCAGCAGTTCCCTGGGGGACAGGGGAGTCTACGAGCAGTACTTC.